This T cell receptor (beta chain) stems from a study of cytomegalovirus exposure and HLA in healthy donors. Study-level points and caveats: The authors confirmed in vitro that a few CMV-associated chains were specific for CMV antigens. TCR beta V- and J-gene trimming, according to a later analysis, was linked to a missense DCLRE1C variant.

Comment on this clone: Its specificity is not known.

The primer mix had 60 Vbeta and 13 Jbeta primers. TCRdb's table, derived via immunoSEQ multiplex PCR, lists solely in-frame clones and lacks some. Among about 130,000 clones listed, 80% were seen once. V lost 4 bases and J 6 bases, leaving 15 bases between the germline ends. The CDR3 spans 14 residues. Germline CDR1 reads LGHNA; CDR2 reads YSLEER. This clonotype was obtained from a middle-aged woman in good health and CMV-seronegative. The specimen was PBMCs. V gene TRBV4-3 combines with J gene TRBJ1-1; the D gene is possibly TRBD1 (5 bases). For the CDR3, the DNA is TGCGCCAGCAGCCCTCGGACACTCGGCGCTGAAGCTTTCTTT. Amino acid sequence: CASSPRTLGAEAFF.